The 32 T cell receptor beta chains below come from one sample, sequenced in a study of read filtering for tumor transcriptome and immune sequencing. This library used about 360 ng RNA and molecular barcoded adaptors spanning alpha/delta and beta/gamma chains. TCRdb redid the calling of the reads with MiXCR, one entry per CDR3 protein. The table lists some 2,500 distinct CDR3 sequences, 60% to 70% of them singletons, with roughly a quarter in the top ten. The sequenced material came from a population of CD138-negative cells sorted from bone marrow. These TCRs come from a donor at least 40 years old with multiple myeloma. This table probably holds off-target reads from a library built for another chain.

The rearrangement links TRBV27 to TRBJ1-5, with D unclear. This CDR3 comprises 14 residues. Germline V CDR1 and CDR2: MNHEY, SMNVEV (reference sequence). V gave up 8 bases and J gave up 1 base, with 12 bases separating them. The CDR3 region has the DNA TGTGCCAGCTCAACTAGTAGAAGCAATCAGCCCCAGCATTTT. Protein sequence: CASSTSRSNQPQHF.

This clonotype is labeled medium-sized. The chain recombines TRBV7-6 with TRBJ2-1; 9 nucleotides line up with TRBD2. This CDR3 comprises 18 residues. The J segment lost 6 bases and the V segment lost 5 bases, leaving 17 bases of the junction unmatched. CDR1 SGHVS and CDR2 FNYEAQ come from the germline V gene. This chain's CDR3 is CASSPFPASGIVSNEQFF. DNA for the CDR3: TGTGCCAGCAGCCCCTTCCCTGCTAGCGGGATCGTAAGCAATGAGCAGTTCTTC.

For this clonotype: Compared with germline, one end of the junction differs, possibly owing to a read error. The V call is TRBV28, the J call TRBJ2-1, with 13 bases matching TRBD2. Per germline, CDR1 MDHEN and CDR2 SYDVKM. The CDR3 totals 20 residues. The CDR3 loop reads CASRAMTSGGPSSSYSEQFF. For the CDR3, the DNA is TGTGCCAGCAGAGCAATGACTAGCGGGGGGCCATCTTCTTCCTACAGTGAGCAGTTCTTC.

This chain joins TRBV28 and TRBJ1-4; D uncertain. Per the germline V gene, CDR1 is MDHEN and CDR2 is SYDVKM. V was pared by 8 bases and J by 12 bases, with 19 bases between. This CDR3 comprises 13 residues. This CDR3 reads CASLPDKFEQLFF. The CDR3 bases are TGTGCCAGCCTTCCAGATAAATTCGAACAACTGTTTTTT.

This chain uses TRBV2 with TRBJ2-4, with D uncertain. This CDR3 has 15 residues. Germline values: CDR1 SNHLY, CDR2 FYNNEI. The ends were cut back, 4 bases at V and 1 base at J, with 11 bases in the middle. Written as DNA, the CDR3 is TGTGCCAGCAGTGGGAGCCCTTTGGCCAAAAACATTCAGTACTTC. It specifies CASSGSPLAKNIQYF.

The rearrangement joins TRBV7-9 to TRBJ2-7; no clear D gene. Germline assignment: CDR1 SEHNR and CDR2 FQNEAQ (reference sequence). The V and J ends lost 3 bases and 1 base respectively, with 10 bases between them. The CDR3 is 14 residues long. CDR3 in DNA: TGTGCCAGCAGCTTGACCCTACATTCCTACGAGCAGTACTTC. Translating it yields CASSLTLHSYEQYF.

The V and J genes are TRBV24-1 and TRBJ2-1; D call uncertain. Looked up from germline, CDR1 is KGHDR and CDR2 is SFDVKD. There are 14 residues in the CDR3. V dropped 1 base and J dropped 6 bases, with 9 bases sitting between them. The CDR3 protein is CATSDFTRPNEQFF. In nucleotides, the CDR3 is TGTGCCACCAGTGATTTTACCAGGCCCAATGAGCAGTTCTTC.

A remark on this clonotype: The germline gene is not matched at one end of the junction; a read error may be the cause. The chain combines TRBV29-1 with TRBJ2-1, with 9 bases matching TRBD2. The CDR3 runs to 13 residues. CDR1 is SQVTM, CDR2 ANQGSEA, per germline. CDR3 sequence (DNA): TGCAGCGTTGATATTAGCGGGAGCAATGAGCAGTCCTTC. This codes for CSVDISGSNEQSF.

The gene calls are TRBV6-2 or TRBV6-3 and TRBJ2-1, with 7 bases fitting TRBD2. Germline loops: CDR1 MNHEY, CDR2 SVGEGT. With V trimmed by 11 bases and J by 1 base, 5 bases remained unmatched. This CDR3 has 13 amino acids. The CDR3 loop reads CAVRENSYNEQFF. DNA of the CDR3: TGTGCCGTGCGGGAGAATTCCTACAATGAGCAGTTCTTC.

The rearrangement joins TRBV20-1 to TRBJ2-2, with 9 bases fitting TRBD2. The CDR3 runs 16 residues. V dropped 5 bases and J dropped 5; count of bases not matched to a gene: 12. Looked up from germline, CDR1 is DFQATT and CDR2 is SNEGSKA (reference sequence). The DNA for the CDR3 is TGCAGTGCTCCCCATAGCGGGAGCGGCGGGACCGGGGAGCTGTTTTTT. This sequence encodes CSAPHSGSGGTGELFF.

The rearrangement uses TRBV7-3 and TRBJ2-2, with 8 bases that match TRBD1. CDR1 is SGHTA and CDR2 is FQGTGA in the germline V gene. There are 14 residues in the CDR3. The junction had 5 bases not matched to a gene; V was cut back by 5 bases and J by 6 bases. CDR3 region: CASSATGAAGELFF. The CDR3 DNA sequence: TGTGCCAGCAGCGCGACAGGGGCCGCCGGGGAGCTGTTTTTT.

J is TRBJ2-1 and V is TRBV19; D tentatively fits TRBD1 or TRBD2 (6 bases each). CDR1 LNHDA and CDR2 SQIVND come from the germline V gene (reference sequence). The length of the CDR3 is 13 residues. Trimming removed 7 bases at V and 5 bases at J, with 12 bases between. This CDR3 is CASTDGGNNEQFF. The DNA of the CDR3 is TGTGCCAGTACTGACGGGGGCAACAATGAGCAGTTCTTC.

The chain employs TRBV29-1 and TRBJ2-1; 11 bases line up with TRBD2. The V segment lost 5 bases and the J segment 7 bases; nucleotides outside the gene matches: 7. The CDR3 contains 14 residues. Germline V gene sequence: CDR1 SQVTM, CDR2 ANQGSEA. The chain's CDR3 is CSVTLAGGWNEQFF. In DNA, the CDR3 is TGCAGCGTTACCCTAGCGGGAGGCTGGAATGAGCAGTTCTTC.

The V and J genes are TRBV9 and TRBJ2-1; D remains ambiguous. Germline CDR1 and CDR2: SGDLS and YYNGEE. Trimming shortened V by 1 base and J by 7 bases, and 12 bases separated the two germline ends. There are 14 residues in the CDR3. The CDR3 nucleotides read TGTGCCAGCAGCGTAAGGCAGCTTTCTAATGAGCAGTTCTTC. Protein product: CASSVRQLSNEQFF.

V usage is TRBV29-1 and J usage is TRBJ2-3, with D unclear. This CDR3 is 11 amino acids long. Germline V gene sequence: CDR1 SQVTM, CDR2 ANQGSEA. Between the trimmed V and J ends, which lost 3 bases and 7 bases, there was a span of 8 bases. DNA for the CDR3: TGCAGCGTTGATGATGGACATACGCAGTATTTT. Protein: CSVDDGHTQYF.

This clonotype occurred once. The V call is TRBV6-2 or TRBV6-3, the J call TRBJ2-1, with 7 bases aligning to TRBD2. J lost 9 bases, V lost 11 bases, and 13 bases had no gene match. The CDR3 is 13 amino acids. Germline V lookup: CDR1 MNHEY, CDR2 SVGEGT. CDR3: CASRDTSEGEQFF. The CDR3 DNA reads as TGTGCCTCGCGTGATACTAGCGAGGGTGAGCAGTTCTTC.

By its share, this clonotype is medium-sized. The CDR3 spells CASSGGLLMNTEAFF. CDR3 DNA: TGTGCCAGCAGTGGGGGACTCCTCATGAACACTGAAGCTTTCTTT. The genes are TRBV7-9 and TRBJ1-1; D is perhaps TRBD1 (5 bases). CDR3 length equals 15 residues. Germline V gene lookup returns CDR1 SEHNR and CDR2 FQNEAQ (reference sequence). V was cut by 6 bases and J by 0 bases, with 14 bases left in between.

The DNA of the CDR3 is TGTGCCAGCATCCACGGAGCAGGGACAGATGGGGGGCCCTATAAAGCTTTCTTT. Its protein product is CASIHGAGTDGGPYKAFF. The rearrangement links TRBV28 to TRBJ1-1; 7 bases line up with TRBD1. From germline, CDR1 is MDHEN and CDR2 SYDVKM. V lost 7 bases and J lost 9; bases outside the gene matches: 26. The CDR3 is 18 residues long.

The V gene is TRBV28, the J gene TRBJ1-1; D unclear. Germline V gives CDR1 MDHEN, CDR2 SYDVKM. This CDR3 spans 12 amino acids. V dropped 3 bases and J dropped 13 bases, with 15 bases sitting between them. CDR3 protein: CASSFGPGQIFF. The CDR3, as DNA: TGTGCCAGCAGTTTTGGTCCCGGGCAGATTTTCTTT. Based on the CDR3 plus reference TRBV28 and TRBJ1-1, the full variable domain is DVKVTQSSRYLVKRTGEKVFLECVQDMDHENMFWYRQDPGLGLRLIYFSYDVKMKEKGDIPEGYSVSREKKERFSLILESASTNQTSMYLCASSFGPGQIFFGQGTRLTVV.

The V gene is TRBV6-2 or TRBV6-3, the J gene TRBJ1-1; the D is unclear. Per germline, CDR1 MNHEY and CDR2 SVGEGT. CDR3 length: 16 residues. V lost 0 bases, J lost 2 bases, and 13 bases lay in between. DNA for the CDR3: TGTGCCAGCAGTTACTCGCCAACCTACAGTAACACTGAAGCTTTCTTT. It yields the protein CASSYSPTYSNTEAFF.

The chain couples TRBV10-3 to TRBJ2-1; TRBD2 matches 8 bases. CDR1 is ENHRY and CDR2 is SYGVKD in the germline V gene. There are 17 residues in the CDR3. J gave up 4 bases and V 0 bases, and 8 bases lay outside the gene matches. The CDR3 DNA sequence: TGTGCCATCAGTGAGTCGCGCCCCAGCGGGGGTTACAATGAGCAGTTCTTC. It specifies CAISESRPSGGYNEQFF.

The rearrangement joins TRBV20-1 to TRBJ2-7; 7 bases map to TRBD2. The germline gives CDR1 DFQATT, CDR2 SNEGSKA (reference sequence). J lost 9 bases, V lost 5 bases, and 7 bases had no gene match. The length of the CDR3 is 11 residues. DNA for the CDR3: TGCAGTGCTGAGAGCGGGAAGGTGCAGTACTTC. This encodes CSAESGKVQYF.

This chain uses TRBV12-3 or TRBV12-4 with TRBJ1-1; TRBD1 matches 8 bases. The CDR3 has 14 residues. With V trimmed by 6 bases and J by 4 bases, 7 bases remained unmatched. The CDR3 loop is CASRPGQGGTEAFF. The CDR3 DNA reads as TGTGCCAGCAGACCTGGACAGGGTGGCACTGAAGCTTTCTTT.

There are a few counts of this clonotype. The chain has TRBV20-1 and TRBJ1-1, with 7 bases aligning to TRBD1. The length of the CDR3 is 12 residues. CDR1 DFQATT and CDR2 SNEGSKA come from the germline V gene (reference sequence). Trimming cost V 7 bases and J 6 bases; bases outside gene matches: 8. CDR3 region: CSVTTGTPEAFF. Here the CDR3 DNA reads TGCAGTGTCACGACAGGGACCCCTGAAGCTTTCTTT.

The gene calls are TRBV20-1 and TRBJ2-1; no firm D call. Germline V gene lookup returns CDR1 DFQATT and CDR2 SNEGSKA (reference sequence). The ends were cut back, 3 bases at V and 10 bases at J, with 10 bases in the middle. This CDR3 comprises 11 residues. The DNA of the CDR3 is TGCAGTGCTAGCCCCCAGCGAGAGCAGTTCTTC. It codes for CSASPQREQFF.

The CDR3 reads CASSRTGLSYNEQFF. As DNA, the CDR3 is TGTGCCAGCAGCAGGACAGGACTCTCCTACAATGAGCAGTTCTTC. The chain uses TRBV21-1 and TRBJ2-1; the D call of TRBD1 is as the table states it, not checked on the DNA. TRBV21-1 is listed as a pseudogene. This CDR3 region has 15 residues.

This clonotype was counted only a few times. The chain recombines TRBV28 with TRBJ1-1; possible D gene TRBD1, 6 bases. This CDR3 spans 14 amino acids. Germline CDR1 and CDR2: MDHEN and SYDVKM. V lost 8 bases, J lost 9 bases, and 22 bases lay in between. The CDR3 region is CASSYPTGPRKAFF. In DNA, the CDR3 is TGTGCCAGCTCATACCCGACAGGCCCACGTAAAGCTTTCTTT. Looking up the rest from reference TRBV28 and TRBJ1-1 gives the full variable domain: DVKVTQSSRYLVKRTGEKVFLECVQDMDHENMFWYRQDPGLGLRLIYFSYDVKMKEKGDIPEGYSVSREKKERFSLILESASTNQTSMYLCASSYPTGPRKAFFGQGTRLTVV.

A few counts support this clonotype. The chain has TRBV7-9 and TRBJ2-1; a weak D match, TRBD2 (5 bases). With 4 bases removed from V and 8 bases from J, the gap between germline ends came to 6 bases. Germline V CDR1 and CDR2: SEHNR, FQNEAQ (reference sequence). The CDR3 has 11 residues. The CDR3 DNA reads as TGTGCCAGCAGCTCGAGGGATGAGCAGTTCTTC. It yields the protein CASSSRDEQFF.

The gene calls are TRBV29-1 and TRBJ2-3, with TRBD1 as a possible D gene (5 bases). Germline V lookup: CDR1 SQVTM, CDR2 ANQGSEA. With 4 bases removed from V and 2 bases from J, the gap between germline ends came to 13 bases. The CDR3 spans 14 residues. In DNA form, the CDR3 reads TGCAGCGTTGCGGAGCTAGGGGTCACAGATACGCAGTATTTT. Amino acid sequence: CSVAELGVTDTQYF.

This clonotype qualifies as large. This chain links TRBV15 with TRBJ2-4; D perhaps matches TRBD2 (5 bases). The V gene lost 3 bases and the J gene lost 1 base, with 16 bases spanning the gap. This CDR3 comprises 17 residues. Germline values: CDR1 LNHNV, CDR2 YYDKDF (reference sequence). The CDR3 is CATSSSSRRPAKNIQYF. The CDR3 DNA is TGTGCCACCAGCAGCTCCAGCAGGAGGCCGGCCAAAAACATTCAGTACTTC.

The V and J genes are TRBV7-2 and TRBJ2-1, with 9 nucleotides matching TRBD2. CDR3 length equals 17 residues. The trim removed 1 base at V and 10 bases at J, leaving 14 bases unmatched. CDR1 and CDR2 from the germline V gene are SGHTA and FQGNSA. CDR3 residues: CASSLGRLAGHWGEQFF. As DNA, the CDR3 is TGTGCCAGCAGCTTAGGGAGGCTAGCGGGGCATTGGGGGGAGCAGTTCTTC.

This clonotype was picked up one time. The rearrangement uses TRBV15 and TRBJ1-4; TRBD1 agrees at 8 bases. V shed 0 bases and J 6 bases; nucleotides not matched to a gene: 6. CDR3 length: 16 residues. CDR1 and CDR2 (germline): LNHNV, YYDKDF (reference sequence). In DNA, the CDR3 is TGTGCCACCAGCAGAGACTCGACAGGGGCACATGAAAAACTGTTTTTT. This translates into CATSRDSTGAHEKLFF.